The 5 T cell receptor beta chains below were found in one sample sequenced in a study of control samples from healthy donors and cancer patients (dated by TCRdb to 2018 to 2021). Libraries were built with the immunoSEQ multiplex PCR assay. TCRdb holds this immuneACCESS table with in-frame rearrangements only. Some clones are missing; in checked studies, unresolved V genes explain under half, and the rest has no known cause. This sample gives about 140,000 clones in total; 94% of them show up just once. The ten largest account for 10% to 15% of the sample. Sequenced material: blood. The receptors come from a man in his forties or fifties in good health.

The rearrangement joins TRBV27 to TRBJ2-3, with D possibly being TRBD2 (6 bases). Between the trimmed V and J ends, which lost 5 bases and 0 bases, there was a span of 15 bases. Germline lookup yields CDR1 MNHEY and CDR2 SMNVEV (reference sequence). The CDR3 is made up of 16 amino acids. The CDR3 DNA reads TGTGCCAGCAGTCCGAATCCGGGACTTAGCACAGATACGCAGTATTTT. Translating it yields CASSPNPGLSTDTQYF.

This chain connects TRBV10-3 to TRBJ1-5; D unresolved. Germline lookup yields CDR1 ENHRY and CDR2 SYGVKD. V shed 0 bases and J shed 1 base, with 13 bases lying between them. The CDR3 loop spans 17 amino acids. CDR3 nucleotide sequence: TGTGCCATCAGTGAGTCGGAGGGCCTCATGAGCAATCAGCCCCAGCATTTT. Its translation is CAISESEGLMSNQPQHF.

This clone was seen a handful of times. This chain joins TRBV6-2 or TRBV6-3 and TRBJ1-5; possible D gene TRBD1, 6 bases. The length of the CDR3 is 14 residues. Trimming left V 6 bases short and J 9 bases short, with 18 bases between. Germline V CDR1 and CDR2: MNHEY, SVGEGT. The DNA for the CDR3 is TGTGCCAGCAGCCCAGGGACACCCGGGGGGCCCCAGCATTTT. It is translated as CASSPGTPGGPQHF.

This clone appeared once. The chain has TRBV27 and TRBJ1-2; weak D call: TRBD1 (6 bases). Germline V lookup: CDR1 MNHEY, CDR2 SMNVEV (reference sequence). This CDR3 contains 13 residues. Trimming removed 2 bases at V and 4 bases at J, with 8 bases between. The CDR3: CASSLKGGYGYTF. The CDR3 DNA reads TGTGCCAGCAGTTTAAAGGGGGGCTATGGCTACACCTTC.

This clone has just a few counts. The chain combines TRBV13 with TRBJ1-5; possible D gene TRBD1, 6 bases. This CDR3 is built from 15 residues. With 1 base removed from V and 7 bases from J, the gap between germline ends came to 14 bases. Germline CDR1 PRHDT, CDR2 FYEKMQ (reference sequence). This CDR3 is CASSLAGEFNQPQHF. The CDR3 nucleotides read TGTGCCAGCAGCTTAGCAGGGGAGTTCAACCAGCCCCAGCATTTT.